This T cell receptor beta chain emerged from a study of CD4+ T cells in melanoma. This CDR3 has 13 amino acids. CDR1 LNHDA and CDR2 SQIVND come from the germline V gene (reference sequence). V was pared by 5 bases and J by 8 bases, with 6 bases of the junction left unmatched. Using immunoSEQ multiplex PCR, the repertoire was profiled, and TCRdb retains in-frame clones only, with some absent. The profile covers over 7,500 clones, with roughly three quarters appearing a single time and about 20% taken by the ten largest. The specimen sequenced was peripheral blood. This TCR derives from a human donor with melanoma. The chain has TRBV19 and TRBJ2-1; 7 nucleotides align to TRBD2. This chain's CDR3 is CASSQWGRDEQFF. The CDR3 nucleotides read TGTGCCAGTAGTCAATGGGGGAGGGATGAGCAGTTCTTC.